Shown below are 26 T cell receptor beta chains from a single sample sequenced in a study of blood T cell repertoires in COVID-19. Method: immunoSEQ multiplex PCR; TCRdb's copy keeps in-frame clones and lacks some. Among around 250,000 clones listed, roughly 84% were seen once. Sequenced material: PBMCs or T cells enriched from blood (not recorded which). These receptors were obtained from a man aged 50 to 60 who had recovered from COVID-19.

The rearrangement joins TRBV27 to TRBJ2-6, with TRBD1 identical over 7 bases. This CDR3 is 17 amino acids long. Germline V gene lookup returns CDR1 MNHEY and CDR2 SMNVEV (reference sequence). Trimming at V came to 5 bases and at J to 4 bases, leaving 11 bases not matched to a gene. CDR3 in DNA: TGTGCCAGCAGTACAGGGGTCGGAAGGATAGGGGCCAACGTCCTGACTTTC. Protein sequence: CASSTGVGRIGANVLTF.

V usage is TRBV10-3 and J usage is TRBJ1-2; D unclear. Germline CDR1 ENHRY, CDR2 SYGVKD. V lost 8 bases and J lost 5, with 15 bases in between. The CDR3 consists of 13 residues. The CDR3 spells CAIGEDLWYGYTF. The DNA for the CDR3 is TGTGCCATCGGGGAGGACCTCTGGTATGGCTACACCTTC.

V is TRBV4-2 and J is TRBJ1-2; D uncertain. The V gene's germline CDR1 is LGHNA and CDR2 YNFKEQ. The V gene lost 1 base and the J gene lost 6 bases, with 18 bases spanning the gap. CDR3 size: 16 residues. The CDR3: CASSQGTAGGRDGYTF. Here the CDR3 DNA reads TGTGCCAGCAGCCAAGGGACCGCGGGAGGCCGGGATGGCTACACCTTC.

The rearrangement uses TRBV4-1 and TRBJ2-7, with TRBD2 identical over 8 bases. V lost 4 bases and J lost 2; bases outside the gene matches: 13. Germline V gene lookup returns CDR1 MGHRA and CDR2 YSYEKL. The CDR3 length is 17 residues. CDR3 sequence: CASSLRGRGASTYEQYF. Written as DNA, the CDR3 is TGCGCCAGCAGCCTCAGAGGGCGGGGGGCCTCTACCTACGAGCAGTACTTC.

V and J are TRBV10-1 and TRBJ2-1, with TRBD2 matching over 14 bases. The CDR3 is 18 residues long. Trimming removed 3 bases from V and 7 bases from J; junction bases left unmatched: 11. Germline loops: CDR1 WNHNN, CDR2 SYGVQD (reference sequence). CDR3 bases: TGCGCCAGCAGTGATGAGGGGGTCAGGACTAGCGGGAGGAATGAGCAGTTCTTC. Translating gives CASSDEGVRTSGRNEQFF.

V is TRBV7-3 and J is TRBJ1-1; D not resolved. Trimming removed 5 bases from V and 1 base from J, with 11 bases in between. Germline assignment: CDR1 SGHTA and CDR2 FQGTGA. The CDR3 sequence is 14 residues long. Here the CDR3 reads CASSSGGRNTEAFF. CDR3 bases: TGTGCCAGCAGCAGCGGAGGGAGGAACACTGAAGCTTTCTTT.

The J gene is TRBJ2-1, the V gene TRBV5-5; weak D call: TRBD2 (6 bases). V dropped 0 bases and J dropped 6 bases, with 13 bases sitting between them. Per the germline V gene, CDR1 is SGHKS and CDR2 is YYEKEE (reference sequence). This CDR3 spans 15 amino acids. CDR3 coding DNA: TGTGCCAGCAGCTTGGTAGTAGCGGAACTCAATGAGCAGTTCTTC. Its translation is CASSLVVAELNEQFF. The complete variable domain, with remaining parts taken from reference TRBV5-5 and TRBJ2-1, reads DAGVTQSPTHLIKTRGQQVTLRCSPISGHKSVSWYQQVLGQGPQFIFQYYEKEERGRGNFPDRFSARQFPNYSSELNVNALLLGDSALYLCASSLVVAELNEQFFGPGTRLTVL.

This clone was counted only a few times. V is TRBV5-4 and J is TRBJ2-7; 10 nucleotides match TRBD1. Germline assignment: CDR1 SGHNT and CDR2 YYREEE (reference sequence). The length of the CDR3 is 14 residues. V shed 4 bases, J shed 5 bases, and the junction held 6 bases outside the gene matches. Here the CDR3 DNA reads TGTGCCAGCAGCCGACAGGGGGCGCTTAACGAGCAGTACTTC. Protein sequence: CASSRQGALNEQYF.

The CDR3 protein is CASRPGQESEKLFF. The CDR3 coding sequence is TGTGCCAGCAGACCGGGACAAGAAAGCGAAAAACTGTTTTTT. This chain connects TRBV2 to TRBJ1-4, with TRBD1 as a possible D gene (6 bases). The CDR3 is made up of 14 amino acids. Trimming removed 6 bases from V and 8 bases from J, with 16 bases in between. From germline, CDR1 is SNHLY and CDR2 FYNNEI. The full variable domain, with the rest looked up from reference TRBV2 and TRBJ1-4, is EPEVTQTPSHQVTQMGQEVILRCVPISNHLYFYWYRQILGQKVEFLVSFYNNEISEKSEIFDDQFSVERPDGSNFTLKIRSTKLEDSAMYFCASRPGQESEKLFFGSGTQLSVL.

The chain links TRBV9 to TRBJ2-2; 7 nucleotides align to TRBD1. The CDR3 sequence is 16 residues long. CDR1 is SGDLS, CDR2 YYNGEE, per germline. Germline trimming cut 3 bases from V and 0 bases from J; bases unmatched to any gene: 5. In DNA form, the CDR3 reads TGTGCCAGCAGCGGACGACAGGGATCGAACACCGGGGAGCTGTTTTTT. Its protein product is CASSGRQGSNTGELFF.

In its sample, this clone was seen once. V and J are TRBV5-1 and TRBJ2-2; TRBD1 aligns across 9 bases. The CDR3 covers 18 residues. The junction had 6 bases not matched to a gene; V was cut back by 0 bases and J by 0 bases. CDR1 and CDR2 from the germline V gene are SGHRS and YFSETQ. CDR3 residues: CASSLAGTGSANTGELFF. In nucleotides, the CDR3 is TGCGCCAGCAGCTTGGCCGGGACAGGGAGCGCGAACACCGGGGAGCTGTTTTTT.

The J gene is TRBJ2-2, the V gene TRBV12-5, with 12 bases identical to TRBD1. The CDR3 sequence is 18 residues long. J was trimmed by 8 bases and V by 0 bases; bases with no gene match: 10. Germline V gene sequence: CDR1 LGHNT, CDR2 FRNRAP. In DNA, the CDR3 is TGTGCTAGTGGTTTGGTCCCCCCGGGACAGGGGGCTGGGGGGGAGCTGTTTTTT. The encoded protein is CASGLVPPGQGAGGELFF.

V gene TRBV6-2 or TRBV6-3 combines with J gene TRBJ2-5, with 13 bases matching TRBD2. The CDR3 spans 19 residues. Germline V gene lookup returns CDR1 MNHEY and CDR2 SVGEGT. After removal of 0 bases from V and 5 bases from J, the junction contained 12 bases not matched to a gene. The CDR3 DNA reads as TGTGCCAGCAGTTACTCGACGGGACTAGCGGGGACGATCTGGGAGACCCAGTACTTC. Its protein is CASSYSTGLAGTIWETQYF.

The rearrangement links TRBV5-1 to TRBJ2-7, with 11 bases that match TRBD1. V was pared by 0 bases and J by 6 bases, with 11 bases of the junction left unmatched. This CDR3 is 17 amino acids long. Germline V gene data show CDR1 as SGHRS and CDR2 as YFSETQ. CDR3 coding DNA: TGCGCCAGCAGCTTGGCCTTAGGGACAGGGGGTGCGGTCGAGCAGTACTTC. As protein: CASSLALGTGGAVEQYF.

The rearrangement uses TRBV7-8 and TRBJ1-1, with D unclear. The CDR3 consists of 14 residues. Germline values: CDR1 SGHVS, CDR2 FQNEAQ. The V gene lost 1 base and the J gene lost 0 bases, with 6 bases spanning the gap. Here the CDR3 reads CASSLGGLNTEAFF. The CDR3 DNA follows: TGTGCCAGCAGCTTAGGCGGCCTGAACACTGAAGCTTTCTTT.

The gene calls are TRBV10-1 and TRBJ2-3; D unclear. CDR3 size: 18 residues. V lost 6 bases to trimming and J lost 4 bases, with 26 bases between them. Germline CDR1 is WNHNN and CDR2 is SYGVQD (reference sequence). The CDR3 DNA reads TGCGCCAGCAGCCCCTCGCCGGGTCGCCTTAAGTCTGCAGATACGCAGTATTTT. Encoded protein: CASSPSPGRLKSADTQYF.

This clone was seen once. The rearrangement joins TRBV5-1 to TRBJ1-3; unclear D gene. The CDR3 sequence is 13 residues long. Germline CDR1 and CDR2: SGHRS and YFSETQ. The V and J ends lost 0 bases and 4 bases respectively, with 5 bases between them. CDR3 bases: TGCGCCAGCAGCTTGGGGCTCGGAAACACCATATATTTT. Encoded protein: CASSLGLGNTIYF. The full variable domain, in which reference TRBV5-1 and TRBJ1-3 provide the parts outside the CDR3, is KAGVTQTPRYLIKTRGQQVTLSCSPISGHRSVSWYQQTPGQGLQFLFEYFSETQRNKGNFPGRFSGRQFSNSRSEMNVSTLELGDSALYLCASSLGLGNTIYFGEGSWLTVV.

The CDR3 reads CASSKGVNEQFF. The CDR3 region has the DNA TGTGCCAGTAGTAAGGGGGTCAATGAGCAGTTCTTC. The rearrangement links TRBV19 to TRBJ2-1, with a weak D call TRBD1 (6 bases). The CDR3 consists of 12 residues. CDR1 is LNHDA, CDR2 SQIVND, per germline (reference sequence). V was pared by 4 bases and J by 6 bases, with 7 bases between.

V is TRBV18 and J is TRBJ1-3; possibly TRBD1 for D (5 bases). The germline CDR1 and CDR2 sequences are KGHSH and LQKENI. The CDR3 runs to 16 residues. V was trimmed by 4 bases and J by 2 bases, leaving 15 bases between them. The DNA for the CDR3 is TGTGCCAGCTCACACAAGGGGTTTGGGCCTGGAAACACCATATATTTT. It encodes CASSHKGFGPGNTIYF. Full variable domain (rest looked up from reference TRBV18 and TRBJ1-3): NAGVMQNPRHLVRRRGQEARLRCSPMKGHSHVYWYRQLPEEGLKFMVYLQKENIIDESGMPKERFSAEFPKEGPSILRIQQVVRGDSAAYFCASSHKGFGPGNTIYFGEGSWLTVV.

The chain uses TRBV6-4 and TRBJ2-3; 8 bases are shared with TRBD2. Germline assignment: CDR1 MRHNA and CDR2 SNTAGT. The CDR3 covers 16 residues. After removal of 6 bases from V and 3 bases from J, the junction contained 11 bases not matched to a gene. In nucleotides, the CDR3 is TGTGCCAGCAGCCCGACTCCGGGGGGGGCGACAGATACGCAGTATTTT. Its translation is CASSPTPGGATDTQYF.

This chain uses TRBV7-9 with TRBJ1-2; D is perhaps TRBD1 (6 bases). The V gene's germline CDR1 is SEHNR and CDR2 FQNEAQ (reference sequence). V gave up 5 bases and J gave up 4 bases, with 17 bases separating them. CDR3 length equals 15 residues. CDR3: CASSGQTGLSYGYTF. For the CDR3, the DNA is TGTGCCAGCAGCGGCCAAACAGGGCTCAGCTATGGCTACACCTTC.

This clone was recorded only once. CDR3 DNA: TGCGCCAGCAGCGGATGGACTAGGGTTGAGCAGTTCTTC. Its protein is CASSGWTRVEQFF. V is TRBV5-1 and J is TRBJ2-1, with 7 bases identical to TRBD2. Germline CDR1 and CDR2: SGHRS and YFSETQ. V lost 4 bases to trimming and J lost 9 bases; unmatched junction nucleotides: 7. CDR3 length: 13 amino acids.

Written as DNA, the CDR3 is TGTGCCAGCAGCCAAGATCAGCCCTCAGCCAGACTAGCGGGAGTGGGTTCCTACGAGCAGTACTTC. It yields the protein CASSQDQPSARLAGVGSYEQYF. The chain carries TRBV3-1 (or the pseudogene TRBV3-2) and TRBJ2-7, with 12 bases fitting TRBD2. Germline loops: CDR1 LGHDT, CDR2 YNNKEL (reference sequence). V trimming: 0 bases; J trimming: 1 base; junction bases outside the gene matches: 19. The CDR3 is made up of 22 amino acids.

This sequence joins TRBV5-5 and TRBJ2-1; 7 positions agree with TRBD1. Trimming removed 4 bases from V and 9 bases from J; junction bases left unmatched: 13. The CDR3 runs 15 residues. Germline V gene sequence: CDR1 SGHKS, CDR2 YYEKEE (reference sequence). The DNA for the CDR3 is TGTGCCAGCAGCCAACTCCACGACAGGGCCAGTGAGCAGTTCTTC. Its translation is CASSQLHDRASEQFF.

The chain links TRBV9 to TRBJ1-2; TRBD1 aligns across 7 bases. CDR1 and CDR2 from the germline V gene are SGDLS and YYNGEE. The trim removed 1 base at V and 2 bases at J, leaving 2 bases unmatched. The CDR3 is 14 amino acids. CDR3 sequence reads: CASSVQGQNYGYTF. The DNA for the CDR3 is TGTGCCAGCAGCGTACAGGGACAGAACTATGGCTACACCTTC.

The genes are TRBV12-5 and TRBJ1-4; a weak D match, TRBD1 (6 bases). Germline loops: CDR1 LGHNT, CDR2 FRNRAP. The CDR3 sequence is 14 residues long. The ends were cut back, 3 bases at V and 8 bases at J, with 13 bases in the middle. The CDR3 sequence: CASGFFGTGEKLFF. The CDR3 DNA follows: TGTGCTAGTGGTTTCTTTGGAACAGGGGAAAAACTGTTTTTT.